This T cell receptor (beta chain) stems from a study of response to subunit inactivated influenza vaccine. Via MiXCR, TCRdb re-called the RT-PCR reads, giving one row per CDR3 protein. This table holds under 200,000 distinct CDR3 sequences, approximately 12% found once. The CDR3 runs 16 residues. V shed 5 bases and J 2 bases; nucleotides not matched to a gene: 5. These same records also appear under a second study, on T cells expressing NK-cell markers. Per that study: For TCR beta, cDNA was produced by 5'RACE template switching with UMIs. Seven of the eight sequenced donors were HCMV-seropositive; one was seronegative. Several of the experiments relied on an anti-gamma-delta TCR antibody so that only alpha-beta TCR T cells were sorted. Of the CD8+ T cells in roughly 6 donors, 1.0-7.0% belonged to dominant NKG2C+ clonotypes. In a handful of donors, dominant clonotypes made up about 28.3-65% of CD3+CD56-NKG2C+ cells.

The clonotype comes from a man aged 50 to 59 who received an inactivated influenza vaccine. The chain has TRBV12-3 or TRBV12-4 and TRBJ2-2, with 10 positions matching TRBD1. The starting material was CD8+ T cells sorted from PBMCs, obtained 12 days after vaccination. The CDR3 loop is CASSDGQGDNTGELFF. The CDR3 bases are TGTGCCAGCAGTGACGGACAGGGGGATAACACCGGGGAGCTGTTTTTT.